This entry concerns a single T cell receptor beta chain. One end of the junction varies from germline; a read error may be responsible. These data are taken from a study of blood T cells in healthy people across ages. Total RNA amounts of at least 6 micrograms were extracted per sample. CDR3 length: 13 residues. Together with a sample-barcoded 5' primer, a J-beta primer mix was included in a second PCR lasting roughly 6 to 12 cycles. TCRdb re-analysed the 5' RACE reads in MiXCR, keeping a single row per CDR3 protein. There are fewer than 2 million distinct CDR3 sequences in the sample; more than 35% occur only once, and more than 20% lies in the top ten.

The sequencing sample was made of blood. The chain has TRBV12-3 or TRBV12-4 and TRBJ2-7, with TRBD1 matching over 7 bases. The end of the DNA aligns better with TRBJ2-5, so the J call may be wrong. This clonotype originated in a human donor in good health. In DNA form, the CDR3 reads TGTGCCGGCAGGGGGACGGAGCAAGAGACCCAGTACTTC. Protein sequence: CAGRGTEQETQYF.